A selection of T cell receptor beta chains follows, all from one sample in a study of Ad26.COV2.S vaccination and SARS-CoV-2 variants. Assay used: immunoSEQ multiplex PCR; TCRdb lists only in-frame clones, some missing. The top ten hold about 1.5% of the sample, which has fewer than 800,000 clones, roughly 90% seen once. Here the sequenced sample was peripheral blood, taken in a trial of Ad26.COV2.S vaccine versus placebo. These receptors all stem from a person aged 18-60 years who received the Ad26.COV2.S COVID-19 vaccine or a placebo. CDR3s include the opening cysteine and the closing phenylalanine or tryptophan. D genes are given only for firm matches. Where a row states a size, it is once, few, many or the class of an expanded clone; other rows omit it.

D gene | clone size | J gene | V gene | CDR3 protein | CDR3 DNA
NA | NA | TRBJ1-2 | TRBV6-5 | CASSNGIGYGYTF | TGTGCCAGCAGCAACGGCATCGGCTATGGCTACACCTTC
NA | NA | TRBJ1-2 | TRBV7-9 | CASSPDRALYGYTF | TGTGCCAGCAGCCCCGATAGGGCGCTCTATGGCTACACCTTC
TRBD2 | NA | TRBJ2-3 | TRBV11-2 | CASSSIAGGPSDTQYF | TGTGCCAGCAGCTCTATAGCGGGGGGGCCTTCTGATACGCAGTATTTT
TRBD1 | NA | TRBJ1-1 | TRBV6-5 | CASSYWGQGNTEAFF | TGTGCCAGCAGTTACTGGGGACAGGGGAACACTGAAGCTTTCTTT
NA | NA | TRBJ2-1 | TRBV24-1 | CATSDPQDSYNEQFF | TGTGCCACCAGTGATCCACAGGACTCCTACAATGAGCAGTTCTTC
NA | NA | TRBJ1-2 | TRBV19 | CASRRRDTPRSTF | TGTGCCAGTAGAAGACGAGACACCCCTCGATCCACCTTC
NA | few | TRBJ1-4 | TRBV5-4 | CASSLSWSNEKLFF | TGTGCCAGCAGCTTGTCCTGGTCTAATGAAAAACTGTTTTTT
NA | NA | TRBJ1-1 | TRBV7-2 | CASSRTRTAIGEAFF | TGTGCCAGCAGCCGTACCCGGACTGCCATTGGTGAAGCTTTCTTT
TRBD2 | NA | TRBJ2-1 | TRBV15 | CATSRSLAGSGYNEQFF | TGTGCCACCAGCAGATCCCTAGCGGGGTCCGGATACAATGAGCAGTTCTTC
NA | NA | TRBJ2-5 | TRBV24-1 | CATSDLQGNQETQYF | TGTGCCACCAGTGATTTACAAGGAAACCAAGAGACCCAGTACTTC
NA | NA | TRBJ1-1 | TRBV6-6 | CASNAELNTEAFF | TGTGCCAGCAATGCAGAATTGAACACTGAAGCTTTCTTT
NA | NA | TRBJ1-1 | TRBV5-1 | CASRRDTEAFF | TGCGCCAGCAGACGGGACACTGAAGCTTTCTTT
TRBD1 | NA | TRBJ1-2 | TRBV2 | CASSADRDYGYTF | TGTGCCAGCAGTGCGGACAGGGACTATGGCTACACCTTC
TRBD2 | NA | TRBJ2-5 | TRBV11-3 | CASSPGLAGGRETQYF | TGTGCCAGCAGCCCCGGACTAGCGGGGGGGCGAGAGACCCAGTACTTC
NA | NA | TRBJ1-2 | TRBV9 | CASSVASGGPYGYTF | TGTGCCAGCAGCGTAGCTTCGGGGGGCCCCTATGGCTACACCTTC
NA | once | TRBJ2-2 | TRBV18 | CASSRNARPNTGELFF | TGTGCCAGCTCACGAAACGCGAGACCCAACACCGGGGAGCTGTTTTTT
TRBD1 | few | TRBJ1-2 | TRBV5-6 | CASSYGTGGLGYGYTF | TGTGCCAGCAGCTACGGGACAGGTGGCTTAGGCTATGGCTACACCTTC
TRBD2 | NA | TRBJ2-1 | TRBV24-1 | CATGARTGLATNEQFF | TGTGCCACCGGGGCCCGGACGGGACTAGCGACCAATGAGCAGTTCTTC
TRBD2 | NA | TRBJ2-7 | TRBV11-2 | CASSLERGDFAGAYEQYF | TGTGCCAGCAGCTTAGAGCGGGGGGACTTTGCGGGAGCCTACGAGCAGTACTTC
TRBD2 | NA | TRBJ2-7 | TRBV13 | CASSNPGGGSYEQYF | TGTGCCAGCAGCAACCCCGGCGGGGGGTCCTACGAGCAGTACTTC
NA | few | TRBJ1-5 | TRBV5-1 | CASSAFSDQPQHF | TGCGCCAGCAGCGCCTTCAGCGATCAGCCCCAGCATTTT
NA | NA | TRBJ2-7 | TRBV30 | CAWSVGSSYEQYF | TGTGCCTGGAGTGTAGGGAGCTCCTACGAGCAGTACTTC
TRBD2 | once | TRBJ2-3 | TRBV4-2 | CASSQVGLAGSTDTQYF | TGTGCCAGCAGCCAAGTTGGGCTAGCGGGGTCCACAGATACGCAGTATTTT
NA | NA | TRBJ1-5 | TRBV12-3/TRBV12-4 | CASSSALRPQHF | TGTGCCAGCAGTTCGGCCCTTCGACCCCAGCATTTT
NA | NA | TRBJ1-6 | TRBV6-6 | CASSYSQASPLHF | TGTGCCAGCAGTTACTCTCAGGCGTCACCCCTCCACTTT
NA | NA | TRBJ1-3 | TRBV30 | CAWNRGERNGNTIYF | TGTGCCTGGAATCGGGGGGAGAGAAATGGAAACACCATATATTTT
NA | NA | TRBJ2-1 | TRBV21-1 | CASSKEGAQPSYNEQFF | TGTGCCAGCAGCAAAGAGGGGGCCCAGCCCTCCTACAATGAGCAGTTCTTC
NA | NA | TRBJ1-6 | TRBV2 | CASSAGGWGSPLHF | TGTGCCAGCAGTGCCGGGGGGTGGGGTTCACCCCTCCACTTT
NA | NA | TRBJ2-7 | TRBV14 | CASSQDQGWYEQYF | TGTGCCAGCAGCCAAGATCAGGGTTGGTACGAGCAGTACTTC